This is a list of T cell receptor beta chains from one sample in a study of T cells in Graves' hyperthyroidism and ophthalmopathy. TCRdb processed the multiplex PCR reads anew with MiXCR; each CDR3 protein has one entry. The sample includes 500,000 to 600,000 distinct CDR3 sequences, around 46% of them seen just once. The sequencing sample was made of peripheral blood or thyroid tissue (not recorded which). The receptors come from a woman aged 18-29 years with Graves' hyperthyroidism. Each CDR3 is given without its conserved first and last residue. D genes are given only for firm matches. Clone size is not always given. Where it is, it says once, few, many or a class for expanded clones.

NA TRBD1 TRBV29-1 SVETGAETYNEQY
NA TRBD2 TRBV7-8 ASSLARVAGAYEQY
few NA TRBV9 ASSVADGSYNEQF
few NA TRBV4-1 ASSQEVGSLGGTTEAF
many NA TRBV29-1 SVEGSDYGYT
NA TRBD1 TRBV24-1 ATSDRGPGNTIY
many NA TRBV7-2 ASSFSYPNTEAF
few TRBD1 TRBV30 AWRGDRVITGELF
NA TRBD2 TRBV13 ASKRTSGRAQDTQY
many NA TRBV20-1 SARDQRSSYEQY
many NA TRBV27 ASGVGSVFAYEQY
few NA TRBV29-1 SGGGGEYYEQY
NA TRBD1 TRBV27 ASSSNRGPRTVGELF
few TRBD1 TRBV20-1 SARRQGYYGYT
many NA TRBV18 ASSPAEGDGYT
many TRBD2 TRBV20-1 SAREGLAGDTGELF
NA TRBD1 TRBV20-1 SAPGQGYSHGYT
few NA TRBV7-2 ASSLERGTGELF
NA NA TRBV29-1 SQEGLALYEQY
NA NA TRBV29-1 SVDQRLSSTDTQY
NA TRBD2 TRBV2 ASFEGLAGGETQY
NA TRBD2 TRBV7-2 ASSPWTSGAKQY
NA TRBD1 TRBV7-8 ASSAGQGRGTQY
NA NA TRBV2 ASSEGGGSYGYT
few NA TRBV7-9 ASSQRGTYSYEQY
once TRBD2 TRBV20-1 SARDLAGDHEQY
many NA TRBV25-1 ASSARDETQY
NA NA TRBV25-1 ASNLRGETQY
once NA TRBV12-5 ASGPTRVSNYGYT
many NA TRBV5-1 ASSEGYGANVLT
NA TRBD1 TRBV7-9 ASSAHLTGQGSTEAF
many NA TRBV19 ASSIVLSQPQH
many NA TRBV10-3 AISGQVYEQY
many NA TRBV14 ASSRLDMLYTEAF
NA NA TRBV27 ASSPPGVREKLF
many TRBD1 TRBV7-9 ASSPRQGAQETQY
NA NA TRBV19 ASSSPGLTGESYGYT
NA NA TRBV11-3 ASSLVAGANTEAF
NA TRBD1 TRBV15 ATSRDLPYRGYGYT
many NA TRBV24-1 ATSASGPYEQY
NA TRBD1 TRBV7-7 ASSFTGGGRLYEQY
many NA TRBV6-6 ASSSTNMNTEAF
NA TRBD1 TRBV15 ATSRSGDRGNTEAF
NA NA TRBV9 ASSEGAVGTGELF
NA NA TRBV15 ATSRRTESSGANVLT
NA NA TRBV15 ATSRGTTYEQY
NA NA TRBV24-1 ATSDLTGFWETQY
NA NA TRBV7-2 ASSFEHTDTQY
NA NA TRBV4-1 ASSSLGITRGWGDGYT
few NA TRBV5-5 ASSLAGSPHSYEQY
NA TRBD1 TRBV7-2 ASSLGGTGRNQPQH
NA NA TRBV29-1 SLGRTEINYGYT
many NA TRBV12-3/TRBV12-4 ASSPLWTPGSYEQY
NA TRBD2 TRBV7-9 ASSQLAGGPDLTYEQY
many NA TRBV12-3/TRBV12-4 ASSFKGGSQPQH
NA NA TRBV29-1 SEYGLQETQY
NA TRBD1 TRBV20-1 SAKGQGDGNTEAF
many NA TRBV4-1 ASSLRDRYEQY
NA NA TRBV7-4 ASSLRTRWTEA
many TRBD1 TRBV13 ASSRDRVPYEQY